This TCR beta chain came from a study of blood T cell repertoires in COVID-19. CDR3 length: 14 residues. V gave up 2 bases and J gave up 6 bases, with 13 bases separating them. Germline V gives CDR1 MDHEN, CDR2 SYDVKM. Data came from immunoSEQ multiplex PCR; TCRdb stores just in-frame clones and leaves some out. The repertoire holds about 240,000 clones, with 75% to 90% as singletons. This clonotype originated in a man aged 40-50 years who had recovered from COVID-19. The rearrangement links TRBV28 to TRBJ2-5; D perhaps matches TRBD1 (5 bases). Sequencing was done on a sample of PBMCs or T cells enriched from blood (not recorded which). The CDR3 is CASSLPQGMKTQYF. As DNA, the CDR3 is TGTGCCAGCAGTTTACCCCAGGGAATGAAGACCCAGTACTTC.